Here is one T cell receptor beta chain with its context. No antigen is known for it. The time point here: peripheral blood 6 weeks after treatment start. The CDR3 totals 15 residues. Germline loops: CDR1 LNHDA, CDR2 SQIVND (reference sequence). The V and J ends lost 5 bases and 2 bases, in that order; junction bases with no gene match: 4. This sample is drawn from a study of PD-L1 blockade in urothelial cancer. Study-wide context: Analysis of blood occurred 3 weeks (second dose) and 6 weeks after treatment start.

Study-wide findings and caveats: Those with durable benefit had larger increases in tumor-associated blood clones at 3 weeks.

Every PCR got spiked synthetic TCR analog templates. TCRdb's copy holds only in-frame clones and misses some; the assay was immunoSEQ multiplex PCR. The table lists more than 90,000 clones, about 91% of them singletons. This receptor was taken from a man in his fifties or sixties with urothelial cancer. Sequences were derived from PBMCs, sampled around atezolizumab (anti-PD-L1) treatment. The genes are TRBV19 and TRBJ1-4, with 8 bases matching TRBD1. CDR3 residues: CASSVWTGTNEKLFF. In DNA form, the CDR3 reads TGTGCCAGTAGTGTATGGACAGGGACTAATGAAAAACTGTTTTTT. Full variable domain (outside the CDR3, taken from reference TRBV19 and TRBJ1-4): DGGITQSPKYLFRKEGQNVTLSCEQNLNHDAMYWYRQDPGQGLRLIYYSQIVNDFQKGDIAEGYSVSREKKESFPLTVTSAQKNPTAFYLCASSVWTGTNEKLFFGSGTQLSVL.